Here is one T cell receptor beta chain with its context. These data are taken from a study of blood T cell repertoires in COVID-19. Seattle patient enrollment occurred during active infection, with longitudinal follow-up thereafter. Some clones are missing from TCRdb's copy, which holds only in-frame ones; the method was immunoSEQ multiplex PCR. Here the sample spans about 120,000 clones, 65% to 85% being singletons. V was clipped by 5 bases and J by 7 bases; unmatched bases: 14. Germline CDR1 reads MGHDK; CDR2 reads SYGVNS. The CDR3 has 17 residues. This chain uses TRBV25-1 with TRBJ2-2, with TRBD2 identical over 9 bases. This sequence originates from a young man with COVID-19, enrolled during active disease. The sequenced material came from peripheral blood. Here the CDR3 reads CASSTRAGGPSNGELFF. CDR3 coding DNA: TGTGCCAGCAGTACGAGGGCGGGAGGGCCTTCTAACGGGGAGCTGTTTTTT.